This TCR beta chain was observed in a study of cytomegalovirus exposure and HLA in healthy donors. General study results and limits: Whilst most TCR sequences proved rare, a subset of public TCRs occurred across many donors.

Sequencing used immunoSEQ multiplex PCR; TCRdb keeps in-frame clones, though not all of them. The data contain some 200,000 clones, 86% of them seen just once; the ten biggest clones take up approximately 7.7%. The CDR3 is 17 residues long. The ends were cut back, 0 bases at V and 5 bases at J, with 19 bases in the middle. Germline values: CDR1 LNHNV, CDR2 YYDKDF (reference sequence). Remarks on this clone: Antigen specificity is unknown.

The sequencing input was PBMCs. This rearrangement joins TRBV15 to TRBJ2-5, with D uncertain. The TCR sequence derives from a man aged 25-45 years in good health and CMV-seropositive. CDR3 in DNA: TGTGCCACCAGCAGAGATTGGCGCACTCGCGACGGCGAGACCCAGTACTTC. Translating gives CATSRDWRTRDGETQYF.